This T cell receptor (beta chain) was documented in a study of blood T cell repertoires in COVID-19 (dated by TCRdb to about 2020). General notes on the study: Collaborator samples came from the United States, Italy and Spain and covered acute and convalescent phases of COVID-19. The prospective study material was composed of cDNA or gDNA derived from T cells, B-cell-depleted T cells, or PBMCs. The sample metadata nearly always contained a de-identified subject ID, COVID-19 status, age in years and sex. Subjects who had been exposed to COVID-19, were actively infected with it, or had recovered from it provided the deeply sampled blood TCRbeta repertoires that made up the dataset. Where available, HLA class I and class II types were obtained from metadata supplied by the sample provider rather than from assay-based typing. The repertoires were made available in a free public database intended to serve as a resource for research on the immune response to SARS-CoV-2. The samples were drawn from the first 160 participants of the ongoing ImmuneRACE study and from 1,254 subjects provided by 6 global collaborators.

This clone was seen a few times. Which antigen it targets is not known. Base qualities are not recorded, but no much larger clone differs from it by a single base. The germline V and J ends show losses of 4 bases and 1 base respectively, and no gene match explains 5 bases of the junction. The germline V gene yields SGDLS for CDR1 and YYNGEE for CDR2. The CDR3 runs 16 amino acids, cysteine and phenylalanine included. The DNA shown is the 48-base CDR3, in frame from base 1. TCRbeta CDR3 regions were amplified from genomic DNA by means of the immunoSEQ Assay, a bias-controlled multiplex PCR. The paper's processing steps were these. The number of nucleated cells in each sample was estimated by amplification of reference gene primers within the assay. To quantify the absolute abundance of each unique TCRbeta CDR3 rearrangement, sequence reads were collapsed and filtered. Productive Simpson clonality was computed per sample as the square root of Simpson's diversity index over productive rearrangements. The immuneACCESS repertoire file appears here via TCRdb, limited to in-frame rearrangements. These files lack a portion of the clones; in checked studies, under half of the deficit traces to unresolved V genes, and the cause of the others is not known. V, J and clone size are those of that table, while D and trimming were read from the DNA. The sample table contains approximately 72,000 clones; only one count was recorded for more than 80% of them. Roughly 32% of the sample is held by the ten biggest clonotypes.

The collaborating institutions used their own protocols to collect whole blood in K2EDTA tubes. For TCRbeta analysis, collaborators shipped samples as frozen whole blood, isolated PBMCs, or DNA extracted from either of those sample types. General conclusions and limits of the study: The amount of clinical and demographic metadata varied by source and participant and was provided uncurated.

The sample comprised peripheral blood. The V gene is TRBV9 and the J gene is TRBJ2-2; TRBD1 lines up with 9 middle nucleotides. This TCR came from an elderly woman with active or convalescent COVID-19. The DNA sequence is TGTGCCAGCAGCCCCCGACAGGGGGGGAACACCGGGGAGCTGTTTTTT. Its translation is CASSPRQGGNTGELFF.